This TCR beta chain was captured by sequencing in a study of T cell responses to AZD1222 COVID-19 vaccine. V lost 0 bases to trimming and J lost 3 bases, with 14 bases between them. Germline CDR1 reads LGHNA; CDR2 reads YSLEER. This CDR3 contains 16 residues. Sequencing was performed with immunoSEQ multiplex PCR; in TCRdb, only in-frame clones are kept and a portion is missing. The table shows approximately 260,000 clones, with more than 85% occurring only once. This clone was found once. The antigen remains unidentified. Study observations and caveats: Two AZD1222 doses significantly raised spike-specific TCR breadth and depth over controls. Researchers took repertoire samples only after the peak T cell response had come. There were vaccine-associated CD4 TCRs across spike, dominant at 160-218 and 743-854.

Sequenced material: peripheral blood, taken on day 0 of AZD1222 vaccination. The chain joins TRBV4-3 to TRBJ1-1; D is perhaps TRBD1 (5 bases). The TCR comes from an adult in good health. CDR3 sequence (DNA): TGCGCCAGCAGCCAAGACCGTTGGGGGGGGTACACTGAAGCTTTCTTT. It is translated as CASSQDRWGGYTEAFF.